These T cell receptor beta chains were read from a single sample in a study of shared clonotypes between healthy human individuals. The table came from immunoSEQ multiplex PCR; TCRdb's copy has only in-frame clones and leaves some out. The sample has 2.5 million or so clones; more than 90% are singletons. Specimen: naive CD4+ T cells sorted from blood. The receptors here all came from a man between 18 and 35 years old in good health. Each CDR3 is given with its conserved first and last residue. A D gene is named only where the DNA matches it firmly. The size entry is marked missing in some rows and otherwise reads once, few, many or a size class.

CASSPTATGELFF | TGTGCCAGCTCACCGACAGCGACCGGGGAGCTGTTTTTT | - | - | TRBJ2-2 | TRBV18
CASSLRLSSGNTIYF | TGTGCCAGCAGCTTGAGACTGAGCTCTGGAAACACCATATATTTT | - | once | TRBJ1-3 | TRBV5-8
CASSRDTHTEAFF | TGTGCCAGCAGCAGGGACACGCACACTGAAGCTTTCTTT | - | - | TRBJ1-1 | TRBV6-4
CAWTGTGLNQPQHF | TGTGCCTGGACCGGGACAGGCCTTAATCAGCCCCAGCATTTT | TRBD1 | few | TRBJ1-5 | TRBV30
CASSQSWTSGSEQYF | TGCGCCAGCAGCCAATCCTGGACTAGCGGGAGCGAGCAGTACTTC | TRBD2 | - | TRBJ2-7 | TRBV5-1
CASSRATGDNQPQHF | TGCGCCAGCAGCCGAGCAACAGGGGACAATCAGCCCCAGCATTTT | TRBD1 | - | TRBJ1-5 | TRBV4-1
CARESFSSGRNTGELFF | TGTGCCAGGGAATCTTTTTCTAGCGGGAGGAACACCGGGGAGCTGTTTTTT | TRBD2 | - | TRBJ2-2 | TRBV19
CASSPPHHPGELFF | TGTGCCAGCAGCCCCCCTCACCATCCCGGGGAGCTGTTTTTT | - | - | TRBJ2-2 | TRBV5-5
CASSLGLGVTDTQYF | TGTGCCAGCAGCTTGGGACTCGGGGTCACAGATACGCAGTATTTT | - | once | TRBJ2-3 | TRBV5-6
CASSQREGQGPETQYF | TGTGCCAGCAGCCAGAGGGAGGGACAGGGGCCAGAGACCCAGTACTTC | TRBD1 | - | TRBJ2-5 | TRBV11-3
CASSTEPREETQYF | TGTGCCAGCAGTACCGAGCCTAGGGAAGAGACCCAGTACTTC | - | once | TRBJ2-5 | TRBV6-6
CASSTRDRVYTGELFF | TGTGCCAGTAGTACAAGGGACAGAGTGTACACCGGGGAGCTGTTTTTT | TRBD1 | - | TRBJ2-2 | TRBV19
CASSLAAGTETQYF | TGCGCCAGCAGCTTGGCCGCGGGGACTGAGACCCAGTACTTC | - | - | TRBJ2-5 | TRBV5-1
CASSYGPMNTEAFF | TGTGCCAGCAGTTATGGGCCCATGAACACTGAAGCTTTCTTT | - | - | TRBJ1-1 | TRBV6-1
CASSVEGQTFSYEQYF | TGTGCCAGCAGCGTAGAGGGGCAGACCTTCTCCTACGAGCAGTACTTC | - | - | TRBJ2-7 | TRBV9
CASRVGTGPYEQYF | TGTGCCAGCAGAGTGGGGACAGGACCCTACGAGCAGTACTTC | TRBD1 | once | TRBJ2-7 | TRBV6-6
CAWSVGGADTQYF | TGTGCCTGGAGTGTAGGGGGCGCGGATACGCAGTATTTT | TRBD1 | - | TRBJ2-3 | TRBV30
CASSLDRSTDTQYF | TGTGCCAGCAGCTTGGACAGAAGCACAGATACGCAGTATTTT | - | - | TRBJ2-3 | TRBV7-9
CASSVSSSGNTIYF | TGTGCCAGTAGTGTGTCGAGCTCTGGAAACACCATATATTTT | - | - | TRBJ1-3 | TRBV19
CASSQEVGSYQETQYF | TGTGCCAGCAGCCAAGAGGTGGGCAGCTACCAAGAGACCCAGTACTTC | - | - | TRBJ2-5 | TRBV14
CAWKTTGGADGYTF | TGTGCCTGGAAAACCACAGGGGGCGCGGACGGCTACACCTTC | TRBD1 | - | TRBJ1-2 | TRBV30
CASSRVDSYEQYF | TGCGCCAGCTCCCGGGTCGACTCCTACGAGCAGTACTTC | - | - | TRBJ2-7 | TRBV10-2
CASSDGSTDEQYF | TGCGCCAGCAGTGACGGCAGTACGGACGAGCAGTACTTC | - | - | TRBJ2-7 | TRBV10-1
CASTQEGRGGNQPQHF | TGTGCCAGCACCCAAGAGGGCAGGGGGGGCAATCAGCCCCAGCATTTT | TRBD1 | - | TRBJ1-5 | TRBV28
CASSQESAGSYNEQFF | TGCGCCAGCAGCCAAGAATCGGCGGGCTCCTACAATGAGCAGTTCTTC | - | once | TRBJ2-1 | TRBV4-1
CASSETGYEQFF | TGTGCCAGCAGTGAAACTGGTTATGAGCAGTTCTTC | - | - | TRBJ2-1 | TRBV2
CASSISAGGSYEQYF | TGTGCCAGCAGCATCTCAGCGGGGGGATCCTACGAGCAGTACTTC | TRBD2 | - | TRBJ2-7 | TRBV9
CASSVDPTVQPQHF | TGTGCCAGCAGCGTAGACCCGACAGTTCAGCCCCAGCATTTT | - | - | TRBJ1-5 | TRBV9
CASSVDSASSGNTIYF | TGTGCCAGCAGCGTAGATTCAGCAAGCTCTGGAAACACCATATATTTT | - | - | TRBJ1-3 | TRBV9
CASSYGEGYQPQHF | TGTGCCAGCAGTTACGGGGAGGGGTATCAGCCCCAGCATTTT | - | - | TRBJ1-5 | TRBV6-5
CASSRDRGNEQYF | TGTGCCAGCAGCCGGGACAGGGGCAACGAGCAGTACTTC | TRBD1 | - | TRBJ2-7 | TRBV5-4
CASSPSAASYEQYF | TGTGCCAGCTCACCATCGGCGGCCTCCTACGAGCAGTACTTC | - | - | TRBJ2-7 | TRBV18
CASSPSGRHTDTQYF | TGTGCCAGCAGCCCAAGCGGGAGGCACACAGATACGCAGTATTTT | TRBD2 | - | TRBJ2-3 | TRBV7-9
CASSLETGEVFFNGELFF | TGTGCCAGCAGCTTAGAGACAGGGGAAGTCTTTTTCAACGGGGAGCTGTTTTTT | TRBD1 | - | TRBJ2-2 | TRBV7-6
CSVVILPPGQKNTEAFF | TGCAGCGTCGTTATACTCCCACCGGGACAAAAGAACACTGAAGCTTTCTTT | - | - | TRBJ1-1 | TRBV29-1
CASSLVSGMGNQPQHF | TGTGCCAGCAGCTTAGTCTCAGGAATGGGCAATCAGCCCCAGCATTTT | - | - | TRBJ1-5 | TRBV7-2
CASSIFGERLYRGYTF | TGTGCCAGTAGTATATTTGGGGAGAGGCTATATCGGGGCTACACCTTC | - | - | TRBJ1-2 | TRBV19